This T cell receptor (beta chain) emerged from a study of OX40 agonist ivuxolimab in advanced cancers. Across the whole study: A partial response was reached by three patients: one with hepatocellular carcinoma and two with cutaneous melanoma.

The method was immunoSEQ multiplex PCR; TCRdb's version includes in-frame clones alone and lacks a portion of them. The data contain approximately 19,000 clones, 70% to 90% of them singletons. V dropped 0 bases and J dropped 10; count of bases not matched to a gene: 17. The germline V gene has CDR1 MGHRA and CDR2 YSYEKL. CDR3 length equals 19 residues. The rearrangement joins TRBV4-1 to TRBJ1-6, with TRBD1 identical over 8 bases. The material was CD4+ or CD8+ T cells sorted from blood, obtained in a trial of the OX40 agonist ivuxolimab. The receptor comes from an adult with an advanced solid tumor such as melanoma, head and neck, liver or kidney cancer. This CDR3 is CASSQEPRQGLSGGSPLHF. CDR3 nucleotides: TGCGCCAGCAGCCAAGAACCGCGACAGGGGCTTTCGGGAGGCTCACCCCTCCACTTT.